One and the same sample provided the 31 T cell receptor beta chains below, sequenced in a study of shared clonotypes between healthy human individuals. Sequenced by immunoSEQ multiplex PCR; TCRdb stores in-frame clones only, minus some. The sample has approximately 710,000 clones; 90% are singletons. The specimen was memory CD8+ T cells from PBMCs. Subset noted: CD45RO+ cells pooled with CCR7-negative TemRA cells. All receptors come from a man younger than 35 in good health. Some clones in this sample may be carry-over from other donors' samples.

The rearrangement links TRBV7-9 to TRBJ2-2; 7 bases line up with TRBD2. Trimming took 5 bases from V and 7 from J; bases not matched to a gene: 13. The CDR3 consists of 16 residues. Germline V gene sequence: CDR1 SEHNR, CDR2 FQNEAQ (reference sequence). CDR3 nucleotides: TGTGCCAGCAGCCTCAGCGGGATTACCGAAGGCGGGGAGCTGTTTTTT. This codes for CASSLSGITEGGELFF.

This sequence joins TRBV18 and TRBJ2-4; tentative D call: TRBD1 (6 bases). This CDR3 has 15 residues. V gave up 3 bases and J gave up 1 base, with 10 bases separating them. Germline CDR1 KGHSH, CDR2 LQKENI. Here the CDR3 DNA reads TGTGCCAGCTCACCGAGGACAGACGCCAAAAACATTCAGTACTTC. Its translation: CASSPRTDAKNIQYF.

V is TRBV27 and J is TRBJ2-3; D is undetermined. This CDR3 contains 15 residues. Trimming pared 3 bases from V and 2 bases from J, leaving 12 bases between. The germline V gene has CDR1 MNHEY and CDR2 SMNVEV (reference sequence). In DNA form, the CDR3 reads TGTGCCAGCAGTTTTTTACTCTTTCCCACAGATACGCAGTATTTT. As protein: CASSFLLFPTDTQYF.

V gene TRBV7-9 combines with J gene TRBJ2-7, with D possibly TRBD1 on 6 matching bases. Trimming took off 1 base at V and 2 bases at J, with 12 bases between the two ends. This CDR3 contains 15 residues. CDR1 and CDR2 from the germline V gene are SEHNR and FQNEAQ (reference sequence). DNA of the CDR3: TGTGCCAGCAGCTTAGGACAGGAGATGACCTACGAGCAGTACTTC. Translation gives CASSLGQEMTYEQYF. Combining the CDR3 with reference TRBV7-9 and TRBJ2-7 gives the whole variable domain DTGVSQNPRHKITKRGQNVTFRCDPISEHNRLYWYRQTLGQGPEFLTYFQNEAQLEKSRLLSDRFSAERPKGSFSTLEIQRTEQGDSAMYLCASSLGQEMTYEQYFGPGTRLTVT.

This clone came up once. The chain recombines TRBV5-6 with TRBJ1-3; unclear D gene. The CDR3 contains 18 residues. In germline, CDR1 is SGHDT, CDR2 YYEEEE. Trimming removed 4 bases at V and 0 bases at J, with 20 bases between. The DNA of the CDR3 is TGTGCCAGCAGCCTAAACTCCGGGAATCTCCTCTCTGGAAACACCATATATTTT. This gives the protein CASSLNSGNLLSGNTIYF.

V gene TRBV27 combines with J gene TRBJ2-1; 13 bases are a match to TRBD2. This CDR3 comprises 15 residues. V lost 3 bases, J lost 6 bases, and 2 bases stayed unmatched. Germline V CDR1 and CDR2: MNHEY, SMNVEV (reference sequence). CDR3 bases: TGTGCCAGCAGTTTGAGGACTAGCGGGAGCAATGAGCAGTTCTTC. Protein product: CASSLRTSGSNEQFF.

This sequence joins TRBV4-2 and TRBJ2-1; 11 bases fit TRBD2. The CDR3 contains 16 residues. Per the germline V gene, CDR1 is LGHNA and CDR2 is YNFKEQ. V lost 4 bases and J lost 5; bases outside the gene matches: 7. CDR3 nucleotides: TGTGCCAGCAGCCCCGAGGGACTAGCGGACCACAATGAGCAGTTCTTC. Translation: CASSPEGLADHNEQFF.

The chain has TRBV5-5 and TRBJ2-3; D may be TRBD2 (6 bases). Germline lookup yields CDR1 SGHKS and CDR2 YYEKEE (reference sequence). CDR3 length equals 15 residues. V was cut by 2 bases and J by 0 bases, with 10 bases left in between. The CDR3 loop reads CASSFWGDSTDTQYF. CDR3 coding DNA: TGTGCCAGCAGCTTTTGGGGGGACAGCACAGATACGCAGTATTTT.

The chain employs TRBV11-2 and TRBJ2-1; D may be TRBD2 (6 bases). This CDR3 region has 15 residues. Trimming removed 2 bases at V and 7 bases at J, with 15 bases between. CDR1 and CDR2 (germline): SGHAT, FQNNGV. This CDR3 is CASSLIAGPRNEQFF. CDR3 coding DNA: TGTGCCAGCAGCTTAATCGCGGGGCCGAGGAATGAGCAGTTCTTC.

The CDR3 loop reads CASSQEGTAGNQPQHF. The CDR3 DNA reads as TGCGCCAGCAGCCAAGAAGGGACAGCCGGGAATCAGCCCCAGCATTTT. The J gene is TRBJ1-5, the V gene TRBV4-1; 7 bases map to TRBD1. The CDR3 length is 16 residues. From germline, CDR1 is MGHRA and CDR2 YSYEKL. Germline trimming cut 0 bases from V and 4 bases from J; bases unmatched to any gene: 6.

This clone was counted a single time. Other DNA sequences from this sample encode an identical CDR3 as well. The CDR3 DNA follows: TGTGCCTGGAGGGGACTGAGCTCCTACAATGAGCAGTTCTTC. Translation gives CAWRGLSSYNEQFF. The gene calls are TRBV30 and TRBJ2-1; a possible D gene is TRBD2 (6 bases). V was cut by 3 bases and J by 0 bases, with 9 bases left in between. The CDR3 consists of 14 residues. Germline V gene data show CDR1 as GTSNPN and CDR2 as SVGIG (reference sequence).

V gene TRBV19 combines with J gene TRBJ2-7; D call uncertain. The CDR3 is 16 amino acids. Trimming removed 0 bases at V and 0 bases at J, with 12 bases between. Looked up from germline, CDR1 is LNHDA and CDR2 is SQIVND (reference sequence). The CDR3 loop is CASSIDFHSSSYEQYF. The CDR3 DNA sequence: TGTGCCAGTAGTATAGATTTTCACTCAAGCTCCTACGAGCAGTACTTC.

CDR3 protein: CASSNARLAPTYEQYF. The CDR3 DNA is TGTGCCAGCAGCAATGCACGACTAGCGCCCACCTACGAGCAGTACTTC. The V and J genes are TRBV21-1 and TRBJ2-7; TRBD2, the table's D call, was not compared with the DNA. TRBV21-1 is reported as a pseudogene. The CDR3 extends over 16 amino acids.

The rearrangement links TRBV28 to TRBJ2-7; no clear D gene. Between the trimmed V and J ends, which lost 3 bases and 3 bases, there was a span of 12 bases. CDR1 MDHEN and CDR2 SYDVKM come from the germline V gene. The CDR3 has 14 amino acids. The CDR3 region has the DNA TGTGCCAGCAGTTTGAACAGAAACCTCTACGAGCAGTACTTC. Protein sequence: CASSLNRNLYEQYF.

This clone appeared once. The chain carries TRBV29-1 and TRBJ2-1; D uncertain. The V gene lost 0 bases and the J gene lost 9 bases, with 18 bases spanning the gap. The CDR3 has 15 amino acids. CDR1 and CDR2 (germline): SQVTM, ANQGSEA. CDR3 DNA sequence: TGCAGCGTTGAAGACCCCCGTGGAGCCCGCTTTGAGCAGTTCTTC. This codes for CSVEDPRGARFEQFF.

The gene calls are TRBV6-1 and TRBJ2-7, with TRBD2 as a possible D gene (6 bases). The CDR3 consists of 14 residues. Germline V lookup: CDR1 MNHNS, CDR2 SASEGT. Trimming pared 8 bases from V and 0 bases from J, leaving 14 bases between. The CDR3 nucleotides are TGTGCCAGCGCGGGACTCCTGAGCTCCTACGAGCAGTACTTC. Amino acid sequence: CASAGLLSSYEQYF.

The V and J genes are TRBV23-1 and TRBJ2-7; 9 bases are a match to TRBD1. TRBV23-1 is annotated as an ORF whose role is uncertain. The length of the CDR3 is 15 residues. The V and J ends lost 8 bases and 0 bases, in that order; junction bases with no gene match: 8. DNA of the CDR3: TGCGCCAGCCGGACTCCGGGACAGGGCTCCTACGAGCAGTACTTC. Its protein product is CASRTPGQGSYEQYF.

The rearrangement links TRBV5-1 to TRBJ2-3; D is ambiguous. Germline V lookup: CDR1 SGHRS, CDR2 YFSETQ. There are 12 residues in the CDR3. V was clipped by 1 base and J by 7 bases, with 7 bases between them. The chain's CDR3 is CASSLSGYTQYF. The CDR3 coding sequence is TGCGCCAGCAGCTTGTCCGGGTATACGCAGTATTTT.

This clone was recorded many times. The V gene is TRBV5-6, the J gene TRBJ1-5, with 9 bases aligning to TRBD1. Germline V gene sequence: CDR1 SGHDT, CDR2 YYEEEE. CDR3 length: 17 amino acids. V was clipped by 4 bases and J by 0 bases; unmatched bases: 8. CDR3 DNA sequence: TGTGCCAGCAGCAGAACAGGGGGCTGGTATAGCAATCAGCCCCAGCATTTT. Amino acids: CASSRTGGWYSNQPQHF.

This chain joins TRBV2 and TRBJ1-5, with unresolved D. This CDR3 is 14 amino acids long. Germline V gene data show CDR1 as SNHLY and CDR2 as FYNNEI. V was trimmed by 2 bases and J by 4 bases, leaving 9 bases between them. The CDR3 DNA follows: TGTGCCAGCAGTGAATTCGGGATTAATCAGCCCCAGCATTTT. As protein: CASSEFGINQPQHF.

The chain employs TRBV10-3 and TRBJ2-7; TRBD1 agrees at 12 bases. Germline lookup yields CDR1 ENHRY and CDR2 SYGVKD. The CDR3 is 20 residues long. Unmatched junction bases numbered 21, after V lost 4 bases and J lost 5 bases. The CDR3 coding sequence is TGTGCCATCAGTGGACTCTCCCCGGGACAGGGGGCCCTCCCTTCGGACGAGCAGTACTTC. Its protein product is CAISGLSPGQGALPSDEQYF.

The chain has TRBV2 and TRBJ2-5, with 10 bases aligning to TRBD1. This CDR3 has 16 amino acids. From germline, CDR1 is SNHLY and CDR2 FYNNEI. V gave up 6 bases and J gave up 2 bases; unmatched junction bases: 9. CDR3 residues: CASRDTGTGAQETQYF. The CDR3 DNA reads TGTGCCAGCAGGGATACCGGGACAGGGGCTCAAGAGACCCAGTACTTC. Combining the CDR3 with reference TRBV2 and TRBJ2-5 gives the whole variable domain EPEVTQTPSHQVTQMGQEVILRCVPISNHLYFYWYRQILGQKVEFLVSFYNNEISEKSEIFDDQFSVERPDGSNFTLKIRSTKLEDSAMYFCASRDTGTGAQETQYFGPGTRLLVL.

This chain connects TRBV7-3 to TRBJ2-2, with 9 bases lining up with TRBD2. CDR3 length: 15 residues. The germline CDR1 and CDR2 sequences are SGHTA and FQGTGA. J was trimmed by 3 bases and V by 5 bases; bases with no gene match: 4. The DNA of the CDR3 is TGTGCCAGCAGCCCGACTAGCGGTTACACCGGGGAGCTGTTTTTT. It is translated as CASSPTSGYTGELFF.

The sample holds one count of this clone. The rearrangement joins TRBV29-1 to TRBJ2-2; TRBD2 might be the D (6 bases). Germline CDR1 and CDR2: SQVTM and ANQGSEA. The CDR3 is 12 amino acids. The V gene lost 4 bases and the J gene lost 6 bases, with 9 bases spanning the gap. The CDR3, as DNA: TGCAGCGTTGTTGTAGCGGCCGGGGAGCTGTTTTTT. This encodes CSVVVAAGELFF.

This chain connects TRBV5-8 to TRBJ2-2; D not resolved. The CDR3 runs to 16 residues. The germline V gene encodes CDR1 SGHTS and CDR2 YDEGEE. Trimming took 0 bases from V and 2 from J, leaving 11 bases between them. The CDR3 spells CASSLVATYNTGELFF. For the CDR3, the DNA is TGTGCCAGCAGCTTGGTTGCTACCTATAACACCGGGGAGCTGTTTTTT.

The genes are TRBV9 and TRBJ2-1; 12 nucleotides align to TRBD2. Trimming took 3 bases from V and 7 from J; bases not matched to a gene: 8. The CDR3 is made up of 16 amino acids. The germline V gene encodes CDR1 SGDLS and CDR2 YYNGEE. The CDR3 protein is CASSGGLAGGPNEQFF. In DNA, the CDR3 is TGTGCCAGCAGCGGGGGGCTAGCGGGAGGGCCAAATGAGCAGTTCTTC.

With respect to this clone: Other DNA variants within this sample encode the same CDR3. The chain employs TRBV27 and TRBJ2-7; D is possibly TRBD1 (6 bases). From germline, CDR1 is MNHEY and CDR2 SMNVEV (reference sequence). Trimming shortened V by 3 bases and J by 2 bases, and 11 bases separated the two germline ends. The CDR3 runs 14 residues. The CDR3 DNA follows: TGTGCCAGCAGTTTCGGTCAGGGGCCCTACGAGCAGTACTTC. Protein: CASSFGQGPYEQYF.

CDR3 sequence (DNA): TGTGCCAGCAGCTTAGGTTCCTACGAGCAGTACTTC. As protein: CASSLGSYEQYF. The chain has TRBV7-9 and TRBJ2-5; D remains unclear. The J call may not be correct, given that the DNA end is closer to TRBJ2-7. Germline CDR1 reads SEHNR; CDR2 reads FQNEAQ (reference sequence). The CDR3 consists of 12 residues.

The chain is built from TRBV7-7 and TRBJ2-3; perhaps TRBD1 as D (5 bases). The V end lost 5 bases, the J end lost 5 bases, and 17 bases lay between the germline ends. Looked up from germline, CDR1 is SSHAT and CDR2 is FNYEAQ (reference sequence). CDR3 length equals 15 residues. The CDR3: CASSQTKGSGDTQYF. The CDR3 nucleotides read TGTGCCAGCAGCCAAACTAAGGGGTCCGGAGATACGCAGTATTTT. Based on the CDR3 plus reference TRBV7-7 and TRBJ2-3, the full variable domain is GAGVSQSPRYKVTKRGQDVTLRCDPISSHATLYWYQQALGQGPEFLTYFNYEAQPDKSGLPSDRFSAERPEGSISTLTIQRTEQRDSAMYRCASSQTKGSGDTQYFGPGTRLTVL.

This chain uses TRBV10-3 with TRBJ2-7; 8 bases fit TRBD1. Germline CDR1 ENHRY, CDR2 SYGVKD. This CDR3 contains 16 residues. J lost 4 bases, V lost 5 bases, and 13 bases had no gene match. CDR3 amino acids: CAISPSSGTGVYEQYF. In DNA form, the CDR3 reads TGTGCCATCAGTCCTTCCTCAGGGACAGGCGTTTACGAGCAGTACTTC.

This rearrangement joins TRBV9 to TRBJ2-3; D is unresolved. Per the germline V gene, CDR1 is SGDLS and CDR2 is YYNGEE. The V end was cut by 0 bases, the J end by 2 bases, with 10 bases between. There are 15 residues in the CDR3. The CDR3 is CASSVAERPTDTQYF. In nucleotides, the CDR3 is TGTGCCAGCAGCGTAGCTGAGCGACCCACAGATACGCAGTATTTT.